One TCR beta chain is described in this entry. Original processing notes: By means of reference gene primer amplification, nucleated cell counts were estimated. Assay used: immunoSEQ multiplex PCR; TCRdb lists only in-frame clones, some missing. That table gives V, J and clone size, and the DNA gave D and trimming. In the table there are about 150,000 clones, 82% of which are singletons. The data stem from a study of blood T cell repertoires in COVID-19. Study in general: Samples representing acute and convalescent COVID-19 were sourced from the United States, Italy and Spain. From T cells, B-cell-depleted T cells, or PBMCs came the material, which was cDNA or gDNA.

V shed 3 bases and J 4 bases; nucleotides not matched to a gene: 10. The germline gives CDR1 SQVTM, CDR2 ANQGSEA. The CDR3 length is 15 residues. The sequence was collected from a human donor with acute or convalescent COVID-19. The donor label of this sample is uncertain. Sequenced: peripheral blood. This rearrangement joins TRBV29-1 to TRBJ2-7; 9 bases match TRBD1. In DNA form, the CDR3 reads TGCAGCGTTGAGCTTACCGGGACAGGGACTTACGAGCAGTACTTC. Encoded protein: CSVELTGTGTYEQYF.